Following are 20 T cell receptor beta chains from one sample sequenced in a study of T cell responses to AZD1222 COVID-19 vaccine. This table comes from immunoSEQ multiplex PCR, and its TCRdb copy is limited to in-frame clones, with some not included. The sample holds some 100,000 clones, approximately 84% seen once. This material consisted of peripheral blood, taken on day 0 of AZD1222 vaccination. The source of these receptors is an adult in good health.

The V and J genes are TRBV21-1 and TRBJ1-2. TRBV21-1 is flagged as a pseudogene. This CDR3 region has 13 residues. CDR3 amino acids: CASSNEGAGGYTF. CDR3 coding DNA: TGTGCCAGCAGCAATGAGGGAGCGGGTGGCTACACCTTC.

This sequence joins TRBV18 and TRBJ2-7; D not certain. CDR3 length: 13 residues. CDR1 KGHSH and CDR2 LQKENI come from the germline V gene. V lost 1 base and J 1 base, leaving 5 bases between the germline ends. The CDR3 sequence: CASSPQMSYEQYF. In DNA, the CDR3 is TGTGCCAGCTCACCACAGATGTCCTACGAGCAGTACTTC.

The chain is built from TRBV19 and TRBJ2-7; 10 nucleotides line up with TRBD1. From germline, CDR1 is LNHDA and CDR2 SQIVND (reference sequence). V gave up 7 bases and J gave up 3 bases; unmatched junction bases: 9. This CDR3 is built from 15 residues. CDR3 loop: CASTTHWTGGYEQYF. For the CDR3, the DNA is TGTGCCAGTACCACTCATTGGACAGGGGGCTACGAGCAGTACTTC.

The chain combines TRBV28 with TRBJ2-6, with a possible D match to TRBD2 (5 bases). The CDR3 loop spans 17 amino acids. The V gene lost 5 bases and the J gene lost 3 bases, with 17 bases spanning the gap. From germline, CDR1 is MDHEN and CDR2 SYDVKM. The chain's CDR3 is CASSGPDFGSGANVLTF. In nucleotides, the CDR3 is TGTGCCAGCAGTGGGCCCGACTTTGGGAGTGGGGCCAACGTCCTGACTTTC.

The V call is TRBV5-5, the J call TRBJ1-5, with no clear D. Trimming took 0 bases from V and 3 from J, leaving 7 bases between them. This CDR3 region has 14 residues. Germline CDR1 reads SGHKS; CDR2 reads YYEKEE (reference sequence). The CDR3: CASSLVPDNQPQHF. The CDR3, as DNA: TGTGCCAGCAGCTTGGTGCCAGACAATCAGCCCCAGCATTTT.

The gene calls are TRBV5-1 and TRBJ1-5; D call uncertain. The germline gives CDR1 SGHRS, CDR2 YFSETQ. V lost 0 bases and J 6 bases, leaving 7 bases between the germline ends. The CDR3 is 13 amino acids. The CDR3 nucleotides are TGCGCCAGCAGCTTGGAGGATAGTCAGCCCCAGCATTTT. Translating it yields CASSLEDSQPQHF.

Only one count was recorded for this clone. V and J are TRBV5-1 and TRBJ2-3, with TRBD2 matching over 9 bases. The CDR3 length is 16 residues. Germline assignment: CDR1 SGHRS and CDR2 YFSETQ. Trimming took 0 bases from V and 5 from J; bases not matched to a gene: 7. CDR3: CASSLEREVGKDTQYF. Here the CDR3 DNA reads TGCGCCAGCAGCTTGGAGCGGGAGGTGGGTAAAGATACGCAGTATTTT.

The chain combines TRBV12-3 or TRBV12-4 with TRBJ1-5, with D perhaps TRBD1 (6 bases). The V gene lost 3 bases and the J gene lost 5 bases, with 8 bases spanning the gap. The CDR3 is made up of 13 amino acids. In nucleotides, the CDR3 is TGTGCCAGCAGTTTGGGGGGCCATCAGCCCCAGCATTTT. Protein product: CASSLGGHQPQHF.

The chain combines TRBV7-3 with TRBJ2-3, with 15 bases lining up with TRBD2. Germline V gene sequence: CDR1 SGHTA, CDR2 FQGTGA. V gave up 5 bases and J gave up 4 bases; unmatched junction bases: 4. The CDR3 length is 16 residues. CDR3 DNA sequence: TGTGCCAGCAGCATGGGACTAGCGGGAGGCGCAGATACGCAGTATTTT. It is translated as CASSMGLAGGADTQYF. The entire variable domain, with the rest obtained from reference TRBV7-3 and TRBJ2-3, is as follows: GAGVSQTPSNKVTEKGKYVELRCDPISGHTALYWYRQSLGQGPEFLIYFQGTGAADDSGLPNDRFFAVRPEGSVSTLKIQRTERGDSAVYLCASSMGLAGGADTQYFGPGTRLTVL.

The chain uses TRBV14 and TRBJ2-7; D is unclear. V was cut by 0 bases and J by 2 bases, with 8 bases left in between. The CDR3 runs 14 residues. Per the germline V gene, CDR1 is SGHDN and CDR2 is FVKESK. CDR3 DNA sequence: TGTGCCAGCAGCCAAGACACCCAGCCCTACGAGCAGTACTTC. It encodes CASSQDTQPYEQYF.

This clone showed up just once. The chain uses TRBV7-9 and TRBJ2-1, with 7 bases fitting TRBD2. CDR1 is SEHNR and CDR2 is FQNEAQ in the germline V gene (reference sequence). J lost 0 bases, V lost 5 bases, and 13 bases had no gene match. The CDR3 covers 18 residues. CDR3 sequence: CASSPFGREGISYNEQFF. The DNA of the CDR3 is TGTGCCAGCAGCCCGTTTGGGAGGGAGGGTATCTCCTACAATGAGCAGTTCTTC.

The table lists this clone with a few counts. V gene TRBV28 combines with J gene TRBJ1-5; 9 bases agree with TRBD1. Germline CDR1 MDHEN, CDR2 SYDVKM. V lost 4 bases, J lost 11 bases, and 12 bases stayed unmatched. The length of the CDR3 is 15 residues. CDR3 sequence reads: CASSSRSDRGEAQHF. The CDR3 nucleotides are TGTGCCAGCAGTTCCCGATCGGACAGGGGAGAGGCCCAGCATTTT.

The chain recombines TRBV28 with TRBJ1-1; D ambiguous. Trimming took 2 bases from V and 2 from J, leaving 6 bases between them. The CDR3 has 13 residues. Germline assignment: CDR1 MDHEN and CDR2 SYDVKM. The CDR3 protein is CASSLRFNTEAFF. CDR3 DNA: TGTGCCAGCAGTTTACGTTTTAACACTGAAGCTTTCTTT.

This clone is a singleton in its sample. As DNA, the CDR3 is TGTGCCAGCAGCGCGAGTTGGGGTTACGGCTCCTACGAGCAGTACTTC. Its protein is CASSASWGYGSYEQYF. The rearrangement uses TRBV11-3 and TRBJ2-7; D gene unclear. CDR3 size: 16 residues. Germline CDR1 and CDR2: SGHNT and YENEEA. V was shortened by 5 bases and J by 0 bases, with 17 bases between the two germline ends.

The genes are TRBV19 and TRBJ1-5, with unresolved D. The length of the CDR3 is 14 residues. The germline V gene has CDR1 LNHDA and CDR2 SQIVND (reference sequence). The V end was cut by 3 bases, the J end by 4 bases, with 10 bases between. For the CDR3, the DNA is TGTGCCAGTAGTATTCTGGATACGAATCAGCCCCAGCATTTT. Translation: CASSILDTNQPQHF.

V and J are TRBV30 and TRBJ1-1; the D is unclear. The germline V gene encodes CDR1 GTSNPN and CDR2 SVGIG (reference sequence). V was shortened by 7 bases and J by 0 bases, with 6 bases between the two germline ends. The CDR3 consists of 11 residues. CDR3 sequence (DNA): TGTGCCTCCCTAATGAACACTGAAGCTTTCTTT. Amino acid sequence: CASLMNTEAFF.

This clone was recorded only once. The V call is TRBV4-1, the J call TRBJ1-5, with 8 bases lining up with TRBD1. Losses at the gene ends were 4 bases for V and 0 bases for J; bases not matched to a gene: 11. The CDR3 is 18 amino acids. Germline V gene data show CDR1 as MGHRA and CDR2 as YSYEKL. Here the CDR3 DNA reads TGCGCCAGCAGCCTCACGGACAGGGAAGAATATAGCAATCAGCCCCAGCATTTT. Residues: CASSLTDREEYSNQPQHF.

V is TRBV12-3 or TRBV12-4 and J is TRBJ1-4; unclear D gene. Deletions cut 4 bases from V and 11 bases from J, with 14 bases between. The CDR3 length is 13 residues. CDR3 residues: CASSSWTRRKLFF. The CDR3 bases are TGTGCCAGCAGTTCCTGGACCAGGCGGAAACTGTTTTTT.

J is TRBJ1-3 and V is TRBV2, with no clear D. Trimming shortened V by 4 bases and J by 0 bases, and 10 bases separated the two germline ends. The CDR3 runs 15 residues. Germline CDR1 SNHLY, CDR2 FYNNEI. In nucleotides, the CDR3 is TGTGCCAGCAGTGTATTCGGAAGCTCTGGAAACACCATATATTTT. It specifies CASSVFGSSGNTIYF.

The chain links TRBV2 to TRBJ2-3; D not resolved. Trimming took 6 bases from V and 3 from J, leaving 13 bases between them. The V gene's germline CDR1 is SNHLY and CDR2 FYNNEI. CDR3 length: 14 residues. DNA of the CDR3: TGTGCCAGCAGGATAGGGTTAGGAACAGATACGCAGTATTTT. Translating gives CASRIGLGTDTQYF. Looking up the rest from reference TRBV2 and TRBJ2-3 gives the full variable domain: EPEVTQTPSHQVTQMGQEVILRCVPISNHLYFYWYRQILGQKVEFLVSFYNNEISEKSEIFDDQFSVERPDGSNFTLKIRSTKLEDSAMYFCASRIGLGTDTQYFGPGTRLTVL.